The text below deals with one T cell receptor beta chain. What it recognizes is unknown. The source of the sample is a study of vaccination and CD4 T cells after COVID-19. Study information: Post-COVID samples had a sampling time that fell a median roughly 92 days after diagnosis (range 35 to 161). Researchers treated cells with overlapping spike peptides taken from SARS-CoV-2, HCoV-NL63, HCoV-OC43 and HCoV-229E. Study observations and caveats: Convalescent participants were relatively few, and none had early post-infection timepoints studied.

The germline V gene has CDR1 MNHNS and CDR2 SASEGT. Deletions cut 6 bases from V and 6 bases from J, with 15 bases between. The CDR3 loop spans 14 amino acids. Cultured CD4+ T-cell DNA underwent Oncomine TCR Beta short-read sequencing. TCRdb recomputed calls from the PCR reads with MiXCR, one row per CDR3 protein. The sample yields 15,000 to 16,000 distinct CDR3 sequences, over 50% seen once. The treatment: approximately nine-day PBMC culture with coronavirus spike peptide pools or control peptides (ViraFEST assay). The sequence was obtained from a human donor who had recovered from COVID-19. V usage is TRBV6-1 and J usage is TRBJ2-1, with a tentative D call TRBD1 (5 bases). Source material: CD4+ T cells from blood, cultured in vitro. CDR3 nucleotides: TGTGCCAGCAGAGGGTACCAGGGTCCCAATGAGCAGTTCTTC. Its translation: CASRGYQGPNEQFF.